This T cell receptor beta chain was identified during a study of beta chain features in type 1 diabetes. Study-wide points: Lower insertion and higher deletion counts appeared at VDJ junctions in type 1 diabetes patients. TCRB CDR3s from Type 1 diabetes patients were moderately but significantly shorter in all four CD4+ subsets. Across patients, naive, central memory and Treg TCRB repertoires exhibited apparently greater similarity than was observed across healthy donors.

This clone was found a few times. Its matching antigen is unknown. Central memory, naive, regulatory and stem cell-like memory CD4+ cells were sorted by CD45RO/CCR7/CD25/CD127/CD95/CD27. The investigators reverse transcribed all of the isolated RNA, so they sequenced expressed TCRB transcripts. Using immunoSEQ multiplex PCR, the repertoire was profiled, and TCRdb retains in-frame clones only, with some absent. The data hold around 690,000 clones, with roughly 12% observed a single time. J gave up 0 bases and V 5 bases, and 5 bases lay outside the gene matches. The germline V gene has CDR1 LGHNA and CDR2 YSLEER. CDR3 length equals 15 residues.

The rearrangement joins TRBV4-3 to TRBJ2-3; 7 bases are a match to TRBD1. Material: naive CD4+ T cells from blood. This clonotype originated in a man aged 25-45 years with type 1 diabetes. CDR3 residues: CASSDPGGSTDTQYF. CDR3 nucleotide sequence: TGCGCCAGCAGCGACCCAGGGGGAAGCACAGATACGCAGTATTTT.